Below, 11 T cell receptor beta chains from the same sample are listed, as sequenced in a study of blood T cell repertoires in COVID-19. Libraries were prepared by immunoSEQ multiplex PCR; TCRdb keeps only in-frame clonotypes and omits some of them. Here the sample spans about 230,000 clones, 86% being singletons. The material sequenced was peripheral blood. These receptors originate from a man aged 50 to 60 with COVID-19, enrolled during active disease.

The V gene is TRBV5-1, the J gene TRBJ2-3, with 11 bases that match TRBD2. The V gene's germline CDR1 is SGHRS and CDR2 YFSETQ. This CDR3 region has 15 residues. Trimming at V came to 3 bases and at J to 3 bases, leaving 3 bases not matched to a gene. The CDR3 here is CASSSGTSGTDTQYF. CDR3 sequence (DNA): TGCGCCAGCAGCTCAGGGACTAGCGGTACAGATACGCAGTATTTT.

Here the CDR3 reads CASSRIRGLPNEQFF. As DNA, the CDR3 is TGTGCCAGCAGCCGGATAAGGGGCCTGCCAAATGAGCAGTTCTTC. The V gene is TRBV14, the J gene TRBJ2-1; the D gene is possibly TRBD1 (5 bases). CDR3 length: 15 amino acids. Germline V gives CDR1 SGHDN, CDR2 FVKESK. The V end was cut by 4 bases, the J end by 7 bases, with 17 bases between.

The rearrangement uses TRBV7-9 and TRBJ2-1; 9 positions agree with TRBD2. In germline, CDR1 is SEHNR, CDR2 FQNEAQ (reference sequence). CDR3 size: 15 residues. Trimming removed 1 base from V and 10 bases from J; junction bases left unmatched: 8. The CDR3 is CASSLGGGAKEEQFF. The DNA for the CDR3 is TGTGCCAGCAGCTTAGGCGGGGGGGCCAAGGAGGAGCAGTTCTTC.

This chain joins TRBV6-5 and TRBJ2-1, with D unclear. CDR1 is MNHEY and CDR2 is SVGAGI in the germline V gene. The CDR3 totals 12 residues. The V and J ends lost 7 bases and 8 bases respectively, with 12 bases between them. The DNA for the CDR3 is TGTGCCAGCATGGGCCAAATCTATGAGCAGTTCTTC. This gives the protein CASMGQIYEQFF.

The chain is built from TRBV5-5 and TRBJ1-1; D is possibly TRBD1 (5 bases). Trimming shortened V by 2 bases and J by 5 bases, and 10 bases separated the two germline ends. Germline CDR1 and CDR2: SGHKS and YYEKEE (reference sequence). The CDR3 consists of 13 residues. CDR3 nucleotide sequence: TGTGCCAGCAGCTTACTGAGACAGACTGAAGCTTTCTTT. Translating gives CASSLLRQTEAFF.

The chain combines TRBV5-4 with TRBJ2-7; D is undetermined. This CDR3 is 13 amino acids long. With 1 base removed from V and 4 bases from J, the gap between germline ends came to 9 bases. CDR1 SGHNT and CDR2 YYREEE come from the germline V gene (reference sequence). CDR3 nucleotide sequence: TGTGCCAGCAGCTTGTCCCTCAGATACGAGCAGTACTTC. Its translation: CASSLSLRYEQYF.

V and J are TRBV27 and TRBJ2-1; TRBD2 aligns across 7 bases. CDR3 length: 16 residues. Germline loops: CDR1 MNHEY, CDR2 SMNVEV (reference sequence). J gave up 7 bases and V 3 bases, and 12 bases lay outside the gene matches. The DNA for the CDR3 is TGTGCCAGCAGTTTCTTCCGCGGGAGTAAGTTGAATGAGCAGTTCTTC. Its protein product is CASSFFRGSKLNEQFF.

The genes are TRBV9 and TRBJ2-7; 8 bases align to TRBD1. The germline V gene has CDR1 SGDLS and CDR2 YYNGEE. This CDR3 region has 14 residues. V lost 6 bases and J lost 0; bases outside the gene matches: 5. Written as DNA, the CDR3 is TGTGCCAGCACCCGGACAGGGAGCTCCTACGAGCAGTACTTC. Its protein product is CASTRTGSSYEQYF. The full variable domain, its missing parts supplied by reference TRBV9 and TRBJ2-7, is DSGVTQTPKHLITATGQRVTLRCSPRSGDLSVYWYQQSLDQGLQFLIQYYNGEERAKGNILERFSAQQFPDLHSELNLSSLELGDSALYFCASTRTGSSYEQYFGPGTRLTVT.

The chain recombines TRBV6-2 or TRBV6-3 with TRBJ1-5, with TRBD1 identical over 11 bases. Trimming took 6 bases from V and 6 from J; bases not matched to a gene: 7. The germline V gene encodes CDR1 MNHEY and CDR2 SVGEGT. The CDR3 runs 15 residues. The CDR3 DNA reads TGTGCCAGCAGCCTAGGACAGGGGGCGGGTCAGCCCCAGCATTTT. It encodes CASSLGQGAGQPQHF.

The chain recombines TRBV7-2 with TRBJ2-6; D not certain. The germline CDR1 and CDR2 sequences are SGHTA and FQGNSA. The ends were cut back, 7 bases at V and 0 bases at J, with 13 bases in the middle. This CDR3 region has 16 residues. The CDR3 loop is CASMGQFVSGANVLTF. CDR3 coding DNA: TGTGCCAGCATGGGCCAGTTCGTCTCTGGGGCCAACGTCCTGACTTTC.

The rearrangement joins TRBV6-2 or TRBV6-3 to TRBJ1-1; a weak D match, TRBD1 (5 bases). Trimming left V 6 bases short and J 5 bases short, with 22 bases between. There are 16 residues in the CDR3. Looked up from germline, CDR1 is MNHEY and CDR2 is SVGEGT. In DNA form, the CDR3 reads TGTGCCAGCAGCTCGACCTACAGGTCTAGAAGGACTGAAGCTTTCTTT. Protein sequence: CASSSTYRSRRTEAFF.